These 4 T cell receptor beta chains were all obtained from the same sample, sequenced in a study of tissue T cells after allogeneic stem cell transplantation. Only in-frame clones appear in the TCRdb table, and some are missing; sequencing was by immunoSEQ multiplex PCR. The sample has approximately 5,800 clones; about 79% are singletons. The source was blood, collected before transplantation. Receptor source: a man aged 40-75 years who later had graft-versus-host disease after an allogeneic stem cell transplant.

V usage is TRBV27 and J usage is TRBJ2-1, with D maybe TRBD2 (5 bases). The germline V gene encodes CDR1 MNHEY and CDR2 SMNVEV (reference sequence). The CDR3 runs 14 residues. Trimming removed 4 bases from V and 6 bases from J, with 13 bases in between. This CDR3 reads CASSSLPGINEQFF. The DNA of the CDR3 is TGTGCCAGCAGTTCCCTCCCGGGGATCAATGAGCAGTTCTTC.

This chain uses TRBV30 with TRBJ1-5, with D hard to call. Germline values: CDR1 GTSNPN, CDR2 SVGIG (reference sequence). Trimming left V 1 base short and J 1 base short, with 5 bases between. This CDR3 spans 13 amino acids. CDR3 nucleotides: TGTGCCTGGAGTGAGGACAGCAATCAGCCCCAGCATTTT. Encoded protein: CAWSEDSNQPQHF.

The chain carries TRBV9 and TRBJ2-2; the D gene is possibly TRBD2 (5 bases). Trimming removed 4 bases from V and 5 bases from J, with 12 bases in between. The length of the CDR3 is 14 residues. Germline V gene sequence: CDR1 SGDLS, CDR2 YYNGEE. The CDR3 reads CASSRATGTGELFF. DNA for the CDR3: TGTGCCAGCAGCCGAGCTACGGGGACCGGGGAGCTGTTTTTT.

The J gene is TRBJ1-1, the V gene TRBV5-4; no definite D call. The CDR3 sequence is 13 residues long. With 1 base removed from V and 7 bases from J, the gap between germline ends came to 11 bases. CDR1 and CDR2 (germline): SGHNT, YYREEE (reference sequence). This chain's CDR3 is CASSLQDRYEAFF. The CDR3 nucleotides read TGTGCCAGCAGCTTGCAAGACCGATATGAAGCTTTCTTT. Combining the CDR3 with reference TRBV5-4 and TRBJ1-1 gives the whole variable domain ETGVTQSPTHLIKTRGQQVTLRCSSQSGHNTVSWYQQALGQGPQFIFQYYREEENGRGNFPPRFSGLQFPNYSSELNVNALELDDSALYLCASSLQDRYEAFFGQGTRLTVV.